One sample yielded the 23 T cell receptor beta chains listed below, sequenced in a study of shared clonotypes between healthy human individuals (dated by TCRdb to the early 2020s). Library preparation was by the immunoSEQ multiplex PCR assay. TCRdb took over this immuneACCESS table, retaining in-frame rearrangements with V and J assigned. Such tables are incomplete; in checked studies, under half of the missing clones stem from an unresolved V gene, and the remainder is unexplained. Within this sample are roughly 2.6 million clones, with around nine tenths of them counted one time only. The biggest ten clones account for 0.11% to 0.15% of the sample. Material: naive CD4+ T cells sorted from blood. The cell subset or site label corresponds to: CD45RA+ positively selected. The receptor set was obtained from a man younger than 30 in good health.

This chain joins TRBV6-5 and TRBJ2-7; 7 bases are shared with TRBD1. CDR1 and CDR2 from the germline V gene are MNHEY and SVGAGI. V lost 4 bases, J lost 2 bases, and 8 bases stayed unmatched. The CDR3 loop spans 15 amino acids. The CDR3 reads CASSSLQGNPYEQYF. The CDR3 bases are TGTGCCAGCAGTTCGTTACAGGGGAACCCCTACGAGCAGTACTTC.

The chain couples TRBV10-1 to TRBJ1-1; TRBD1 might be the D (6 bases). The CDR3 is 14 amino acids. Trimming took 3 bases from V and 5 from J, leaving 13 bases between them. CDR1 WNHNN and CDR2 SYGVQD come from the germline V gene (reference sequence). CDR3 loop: CASSDGQGHTEAFF. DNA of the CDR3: TGCGCCAGCAGTGATGGGCAGGGGCATACTGAAGCTTTCTTT.

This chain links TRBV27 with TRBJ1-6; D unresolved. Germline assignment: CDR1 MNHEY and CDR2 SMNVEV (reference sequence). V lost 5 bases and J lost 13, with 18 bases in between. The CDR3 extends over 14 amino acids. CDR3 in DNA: TGTGCCAGCAGTCCATTGGCGCATCGGTCTCCCCTCCACTTT. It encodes CASSPLAHRSPLHF.

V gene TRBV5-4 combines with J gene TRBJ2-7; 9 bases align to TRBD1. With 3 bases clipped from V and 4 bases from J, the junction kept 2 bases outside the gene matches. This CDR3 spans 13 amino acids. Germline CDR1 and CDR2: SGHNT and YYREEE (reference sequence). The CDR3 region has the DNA TGTGCCAGCAGCTCGGGGACAGGGTACGAGCAGTACTTC. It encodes CASSSGTGYEQYF.

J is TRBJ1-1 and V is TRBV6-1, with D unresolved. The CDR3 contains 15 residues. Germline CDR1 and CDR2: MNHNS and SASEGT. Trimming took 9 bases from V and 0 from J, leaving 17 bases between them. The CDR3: CASSSPRRVNTEAFF. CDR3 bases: TGTGCCAGTTCCTCCCCCCGAAGGGTGAACACTGAAGCTTTCTTT.

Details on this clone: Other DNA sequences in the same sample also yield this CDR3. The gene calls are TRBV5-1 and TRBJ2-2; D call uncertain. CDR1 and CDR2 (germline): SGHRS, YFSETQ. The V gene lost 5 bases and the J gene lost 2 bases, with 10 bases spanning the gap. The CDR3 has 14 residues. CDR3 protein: CASSPAANTGELFF. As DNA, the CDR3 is TGCGCCAGCAGTCCCGCCGCAAACACCGGGGAGCTGTTTTTT. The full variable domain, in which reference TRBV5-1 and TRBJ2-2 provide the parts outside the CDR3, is KAGVTQTPRYLIKTRGQQVTLSCSPISGHRSVSWYQQTPGQGLQFLFEYFSETQRNKGNFPGRFSGRQFSNSRSEMNVSTLELGDSALYLCASSPAANTGELFFGEGSRLTVL.

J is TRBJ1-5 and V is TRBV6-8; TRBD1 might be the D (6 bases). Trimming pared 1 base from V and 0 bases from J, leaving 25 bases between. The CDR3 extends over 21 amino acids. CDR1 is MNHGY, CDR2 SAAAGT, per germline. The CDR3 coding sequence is TGTGCCAGCAGTTACTTCAACAGGGAATTCATTCACCAACTTAGCAATCAGCCCCAGCATTTT. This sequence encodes CASSYFNREFIHQLSNQPQHF.

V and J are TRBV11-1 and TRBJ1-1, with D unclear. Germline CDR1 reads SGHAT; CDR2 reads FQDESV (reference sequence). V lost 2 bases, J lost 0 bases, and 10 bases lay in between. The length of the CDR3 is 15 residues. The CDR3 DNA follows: TGTGCCAGCAGCTTATCGGGAAGCGTGAACACTGAAGCTTTCTTT. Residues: CASSLSGSVNTEAFF.

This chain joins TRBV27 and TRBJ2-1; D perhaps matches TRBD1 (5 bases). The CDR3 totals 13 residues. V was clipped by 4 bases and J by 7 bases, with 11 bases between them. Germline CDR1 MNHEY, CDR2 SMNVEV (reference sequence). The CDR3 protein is CASSSAGRNEQFF. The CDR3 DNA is TGTGCCAGCAGTTCGGCAGGGCGGAATGAGCAGTTCTTC.

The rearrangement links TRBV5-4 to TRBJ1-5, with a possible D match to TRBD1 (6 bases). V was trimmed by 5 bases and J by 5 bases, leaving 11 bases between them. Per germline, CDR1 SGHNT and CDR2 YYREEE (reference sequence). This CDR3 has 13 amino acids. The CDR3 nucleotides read TGTGCCAGCAGTCAGGGGTTCGATCAGCCCCAGCATTTT. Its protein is CASSQGFDQPQHF.

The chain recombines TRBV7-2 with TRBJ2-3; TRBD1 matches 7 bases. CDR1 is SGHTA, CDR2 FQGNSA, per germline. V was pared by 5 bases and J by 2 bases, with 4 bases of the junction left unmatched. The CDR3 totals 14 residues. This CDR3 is CASSPDRVTDTQYF. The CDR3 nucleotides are TGTGCCAGCAGCCCTGACAGGGTCACAGATACGCAGTATTTT.

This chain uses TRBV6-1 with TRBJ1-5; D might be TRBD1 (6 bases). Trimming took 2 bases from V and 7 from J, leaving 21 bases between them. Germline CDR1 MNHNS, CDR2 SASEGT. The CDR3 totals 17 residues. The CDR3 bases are TGTGCCAGCAGTGAATGGGGGGGCAGGGGAACGGGCCAGCCCCAGCATTTT. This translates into CASSEWGGRGTGQPQHF.

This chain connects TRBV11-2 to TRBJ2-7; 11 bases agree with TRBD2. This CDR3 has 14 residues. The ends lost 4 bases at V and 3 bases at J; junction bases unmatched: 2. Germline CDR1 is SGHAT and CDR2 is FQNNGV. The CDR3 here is CASSYGTSGYEQYF. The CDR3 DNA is TGTGCCAGCAGCTACGGGACTAGCGGCTACGAGCAGTACTTC.

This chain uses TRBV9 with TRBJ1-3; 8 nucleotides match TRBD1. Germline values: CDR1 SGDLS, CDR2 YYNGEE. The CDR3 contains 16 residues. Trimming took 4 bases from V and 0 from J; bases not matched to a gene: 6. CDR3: CASSLEDRGSGNTIYF. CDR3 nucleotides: TGTGCCAGCAGCCTTGAAGACAGGGGCTCTGGAAACACCATATATTTT.

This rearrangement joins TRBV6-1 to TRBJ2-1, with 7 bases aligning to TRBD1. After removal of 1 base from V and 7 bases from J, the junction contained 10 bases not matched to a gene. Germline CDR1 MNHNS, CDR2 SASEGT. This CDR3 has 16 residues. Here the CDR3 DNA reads TGTGCCAGCAGTGAAGGACTCCGACAGGGTGTAAATGAGCAGTTCTTC. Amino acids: CASSEGLRQGVNEQFF.

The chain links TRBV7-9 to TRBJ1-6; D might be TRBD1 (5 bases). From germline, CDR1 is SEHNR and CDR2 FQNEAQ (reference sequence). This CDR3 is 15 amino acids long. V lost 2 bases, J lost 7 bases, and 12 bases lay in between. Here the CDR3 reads CASSLRQGENSPLHF. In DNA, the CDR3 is TGTGCCAGCAGCTTAAGGCAGGGCGAAAATTCACCCCTCCACTTT.

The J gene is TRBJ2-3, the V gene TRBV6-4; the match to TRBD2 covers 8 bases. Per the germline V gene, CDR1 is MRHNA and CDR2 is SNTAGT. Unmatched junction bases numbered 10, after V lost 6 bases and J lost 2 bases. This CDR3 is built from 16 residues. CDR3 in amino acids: CASSFRLATTTDTQYF. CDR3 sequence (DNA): TGTGCCAGCAGCTTCAGACTAGCGACGACCACAGATACGCAGTATTTT.

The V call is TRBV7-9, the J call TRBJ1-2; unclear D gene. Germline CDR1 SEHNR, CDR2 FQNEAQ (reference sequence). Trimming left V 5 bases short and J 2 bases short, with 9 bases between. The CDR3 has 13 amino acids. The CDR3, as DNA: TGTGCCAGCAGCCCTCGGGGAAACTATGGCTACACCTTC. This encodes CASSPRGNYGYTF.

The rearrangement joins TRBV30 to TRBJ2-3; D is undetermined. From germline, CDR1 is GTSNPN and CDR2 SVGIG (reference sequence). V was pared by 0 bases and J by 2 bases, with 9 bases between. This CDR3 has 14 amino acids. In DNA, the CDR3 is TGTGCCTGGAGTGTACTTGGGGTCACAGATACGCAGTATTTT. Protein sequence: CAWSVLGVTDTQYF.

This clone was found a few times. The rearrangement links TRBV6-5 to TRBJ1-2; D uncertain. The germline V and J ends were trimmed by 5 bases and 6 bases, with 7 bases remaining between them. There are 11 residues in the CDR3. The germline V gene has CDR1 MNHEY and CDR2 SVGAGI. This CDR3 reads CASSTRNGYTF. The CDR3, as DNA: TGTGCCAGCAGTACGCGAAATGGCTACACCTTC.

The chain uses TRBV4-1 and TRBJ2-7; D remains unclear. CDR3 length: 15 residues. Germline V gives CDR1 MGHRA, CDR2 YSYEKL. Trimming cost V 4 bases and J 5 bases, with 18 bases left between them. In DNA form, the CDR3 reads TGCGCCAGCAGCCTAAGCGCGTCCGGGTTCCACGAGCAGTACTTC. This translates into CASSLSASGFHEQYF.

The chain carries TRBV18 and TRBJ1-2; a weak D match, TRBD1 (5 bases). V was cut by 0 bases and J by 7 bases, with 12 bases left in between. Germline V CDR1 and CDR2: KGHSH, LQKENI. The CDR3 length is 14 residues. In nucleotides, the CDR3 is TGTGCCAGCTCACCACCGGGGCAGCTTTTTGGCTACACCTTC. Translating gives CASSPPGQLFGYTF.

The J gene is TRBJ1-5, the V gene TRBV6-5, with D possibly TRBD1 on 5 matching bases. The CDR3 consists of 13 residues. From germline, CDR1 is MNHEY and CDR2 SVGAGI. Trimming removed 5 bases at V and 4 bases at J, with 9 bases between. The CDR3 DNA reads TGTGCCAGCAGTAGGGGAGATAATCAGCCCCAGCATTTT. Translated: CASSRGDNQPQHF.